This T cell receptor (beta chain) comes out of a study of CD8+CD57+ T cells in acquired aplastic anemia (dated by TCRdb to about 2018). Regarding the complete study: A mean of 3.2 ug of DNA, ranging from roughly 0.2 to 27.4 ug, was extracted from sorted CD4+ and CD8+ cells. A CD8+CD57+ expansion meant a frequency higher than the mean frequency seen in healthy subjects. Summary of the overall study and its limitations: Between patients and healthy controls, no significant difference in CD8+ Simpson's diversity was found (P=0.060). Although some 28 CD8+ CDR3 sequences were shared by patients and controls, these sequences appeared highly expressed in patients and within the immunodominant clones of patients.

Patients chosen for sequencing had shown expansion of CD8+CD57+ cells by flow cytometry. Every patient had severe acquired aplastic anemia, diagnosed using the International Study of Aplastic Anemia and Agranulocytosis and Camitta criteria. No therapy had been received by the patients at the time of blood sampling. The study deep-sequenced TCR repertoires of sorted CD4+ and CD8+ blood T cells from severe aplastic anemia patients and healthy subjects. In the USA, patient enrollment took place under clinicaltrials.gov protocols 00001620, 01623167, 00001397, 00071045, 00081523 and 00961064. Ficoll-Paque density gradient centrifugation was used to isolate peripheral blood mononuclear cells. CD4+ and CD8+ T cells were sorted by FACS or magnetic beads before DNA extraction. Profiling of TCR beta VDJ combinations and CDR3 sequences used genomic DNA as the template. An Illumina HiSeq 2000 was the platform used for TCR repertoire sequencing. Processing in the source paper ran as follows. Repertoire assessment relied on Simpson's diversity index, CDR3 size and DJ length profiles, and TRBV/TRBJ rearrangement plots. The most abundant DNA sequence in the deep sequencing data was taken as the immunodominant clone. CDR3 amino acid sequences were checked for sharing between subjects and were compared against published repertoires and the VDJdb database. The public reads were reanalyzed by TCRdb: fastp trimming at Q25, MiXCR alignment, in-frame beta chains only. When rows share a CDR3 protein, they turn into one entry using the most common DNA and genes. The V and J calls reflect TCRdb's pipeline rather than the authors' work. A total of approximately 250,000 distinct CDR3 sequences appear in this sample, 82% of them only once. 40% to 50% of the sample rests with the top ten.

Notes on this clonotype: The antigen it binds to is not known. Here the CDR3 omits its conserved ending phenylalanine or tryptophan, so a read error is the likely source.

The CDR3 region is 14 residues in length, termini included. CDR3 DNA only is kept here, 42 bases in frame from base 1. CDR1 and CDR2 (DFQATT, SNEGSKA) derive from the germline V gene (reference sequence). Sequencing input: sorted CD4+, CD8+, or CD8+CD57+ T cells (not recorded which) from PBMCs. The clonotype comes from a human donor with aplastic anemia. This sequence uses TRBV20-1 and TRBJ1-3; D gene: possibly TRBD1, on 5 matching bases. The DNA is TGCAGCGCCAGTAGTTGGGGACGCAAGAACACCATATATGTT. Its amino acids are CSASSWGRKNTIYV.